Shown below are 30 T cell receptor beta chains from a single sample sequenced in a study of control samples from healthy donors and cancer patients. Produced via immunoSEQ multiplex PCR; TCRdb's table is partial and in-frame only. The sample yields fewer than 250,000 clones, roughly nine tenths seen once. Input material: blood. These receptors were taken from a man younger than 40 in good health.

A few counts support this clone. The rearrangement uses TRBV4-1 and TRBJ2-7; 7 bases are shared with TRBD1. V lost 6 bases, J lost 6 bases, and 11 bases stayed unmatched. The CDR3 length is 14 residues. CDR1 MGHRA and CDR2 YSYEKL come from the germline V gene. CDR3 nucleotides: TGCGCCAGCAGTCCTAGGGGGCCCCGGGGCGAGCAGTACTTC. Protein: CASSPRGPRGEQYF.

V usage is TRBV10-3 and J usage is TRBJ1-1; the D is unclear. V lost 5 bases, J lost 5 bases, and 9 bases lay in between. The CDR3 runs 12 residues. Germline CDR1 ENHRY, CDR2 SYGVKD. The CDR3 is CAISSMGTEAFF. CDR3 DNA sequence: TGTGCCATCAGTTCGATGGGGACTGAAGCTTTCTTT.

The chain is built from TRBV7-9 and TRBJ1-6; no clear D. Germline V gene data show CDR1 as SEHNR and CDR2 as FQNEAQ (reference sequence). The V gene lost 5 bases and the J gene lost 7 bases, with 9 bases spanning the gap. This CDR3 has 13 residues. The CDR3 region is CASSPDGNSPLHF. Written as DNA, the CDR3 is TGTGCCAGCAGCCCCGATGGAAATTCACCCCTCCACTTT.

V usage is TRBV2 and J usage is TRBJ1-4, with a weak D call TRBD1 (5 bases). The CDR3 is made up of 15 amino acids. Per germline, CDR1 SNHLY and CDR2 FYNNEI. V dropped 3 bases and J dropped 7 bases, with 15 bases sitting between them. The CDR3 protein is CASSDGQVRGEKLFF. In DNA form, the CDR3 reads TGTGCCAGCAGTGACGGCCAGGTGAGGGGTGAAAAACTGTTTTTT.

The chain links TRBV3-1 (or the pseudogene TRBV3-2) to TRBJ2-1, with D hard to call. Deletions cut 4 bases from V and 3 bases from J, with 7 bases between. Germline V CDR1 and CDR2: LGHDT, YNNKEL (reference sequence). There are 13 residues in the CDR3. CDR3 amino acids: CASSRRIYNEQFF. The CDR3 nucleotides read TGTGCCAGCAGCCGCCGAATCTACAATGAGCAGTTCTTC.

J is TRBJ1-4 and V is TRBV29-1; perhaps TRBD1 as D (6 bases). The ends were cut back, 1 base at V and 8 bases at J, with 20 bases in the middle. The CDR3 runs 16 residues. Germline values: CDR1 SQVTM, CDR2 ANQGSEA. CDR3 DNA sequence: TGCAGCGTTGAAGCCTCCGCGGGGGCCGGAAGGGAAAAACTGTTTTTT. Protein: CSVEASAGAGREKLFF.

This chain connects TRBV18 to TRBJ1-1; D is possibly TRBD1 (5 bases). CDR1 is KGHSH and CDR2 is LQKENI in the germline V gene. V was clipped by 4 bases and J by 0 bases, with 6 bases between them. The CDR3 covers 13 residues. In DNA, the CDR3 is TGTGCCAGCTCACAACAGGTGAACACTGAAGCTTTCTTT. It encodes CASSQQVNTEAFF.

The rearrangement links TRBV19 to TRBJ1-6, with TRBD1 matching 7 bases. With V trimmed by 7 bases and J by 8 bases, 11 bases remained unmatched. The length of the CDR3 is 15 residues. Germline lookup yields CDR1 LNHDA and CDR2 SQIVND (reference sequence). The CDR3 DNA follows: TGTGCCAGTAATAGCAGGGGGGACAATTATTCACCCCTCCACTTT. Protein product: CASNSRGDNYSPLHF.

Remarks on this clone: Mismatch with germline at one junction end may stem from a read error. The V gene is TRBV9, the J gene TRBJ2-1, with 11 positions matching TRBD2. This CDR3 contains 15 residues. Looked up from germline, CDR1 is SGDLS and CDR2 is YYNGEE. The CDR3 DNA follows: TGTGCCAGCAGCGCTATGACTAGCGGGGCGGCAACGTGGGTCTTC. It yields the protein CASSAMTSGAATWVF.

Written as DNA, the CDR3 is TGTGCCAGCAGCCTGGGGGAGGAGCAGTACTTC. This encodes CASSLGEEQYF. The V call is TRBV5-4, the J call TRBJ2-7, with D perhaps matching TRBD1 or TRBD2 (5 bases each). Germline V gene data show CDR1 as SGHNT and CDR2 as YYREEE (reference sequence). V lost 4 bases and J lost 7, with 9 bases in between. The CDR3 spans 11 residues.

The rearrangement uses TRBV7-8 and TRBJ2-1; 12 bases are shared with TRBD2. Germline CDR1 and CDR2: SGHVS and FQNEAQ. The CDR3 has 15 amino acids. Germline trimming cut 5 bases from V and 7 bases from J; bases unmatched to any gene: 6. CDR3 nucleotide sequence: TGTGCCAGCAGCCTCGGGACTAGCGGGTTTAATGAGCAGTTCTTC. Translation gives CASSLGTSGFNEQFF.

This clone was found once. The chain employs TRBV3-1 (or the pseudogene TRBV3-2) and TRBJ1-6, with D possibly TRBD1 on 5 matching bases. In germline, CDR1 is LGHDT, CDR2 YNNKEL (reference sequence). V lost 4 bases, J lost 9 bases, and 10 bases lay in between. The CDR3 is 13 amino acids. The chain's CDR3 is CASSPGRGSPLHF. In nucleotides, the CDR3 is TGTGCCAGCAGCCCAGGGAGGGGTTCACCCCTCCACTTT.

This clone came up once. This chain links TRBV27 with TRBJ1-1, with D possibly TRBD1 on 5 matching bases. The CDR3 covers 14 residues. Germline V CDR1 and CDR2: MNHEY, SMNVEV (reference sequence). Trimming stripped 2 bases from V and 4 bases from J, with 11 bases between. CDR3 nucleotides: TGTGCCAGCAGTTTAGGTAGGGGAGGCACTGAAGCTTTCTTT. This gives the protein CASSLGRGGTEAFF.

This clone came up once. The chain has TRBV6-6 and TRBJ2-7; 9 bases are a match to TRBD1. Germline values: CDR1 MNHNY, CDR2 SVGAGI (reference sequence). This CDR3 is built from 13 residues. The ends lost 6 bases at V and 5 bases at J; junction bases unmatched: 5. CDR3 sequence: CASRSGTGHEQYF. The CDR3 DNA reads TGTGCCAGCAGATCAGGGACAGGGCACGAGCAGTACTTC.

Only one count was recorded for this clone. This chain links TRBV4-1 with TRBJ1-2, with 8 bases aligning to TRBD1. The CDR3 consists of 14 residues. J gave up 8 bases and V 4 bases, and 9 bases lay outside the gene matches. Germline CDR1 and CDR2: MGHRA and YSYEKL. For the CDR3, the DNA is TGCGCCAGCAGCCCCCGCCAGGGGGCGCACGGCTACACCTTC. This translates into CASSPRQGAHGYTF.

This clone has just a few counts. V and J are TRBV4-2 and TRBJ2-1; 9 nucleotides agree with TRBD2. The CDR3 covers 15 residues. V lost 5 bases to trimming and J lost 7 bases; unmatched junction nucleotides: 9. Germline V gene data show CDR1 as LGHNA and CDR2 as YNFKEQ. The CDR3 spells CASSESGGGVNEQFF. CDR3 nucleotide sequence: TGTGCCAGCAGCGAATCCGGCGGGGGGGTGAATGAGCAGTTCTTC.

The chain couples TRBV29-1 to TRBJ1-1, with a weak D call TRBD1 (6 bases). V lost 3 bases, J lost 8 bases, and 13 bases lay in between. Per germline, CDR1 SQVTM and CDR2 ANQGSEA. This CDR3 is built from 12 residues. CDR3 loop: CSVDKGEAEAFF. CDR3 coding DNA: TGCAGCGTTGATAAGGGGGAGGCGGAAGCTTTCTTT.

The J gene is TRBJ1-1, the V gene TRBV7-3, with 10 bases matching TRBD1. V trimming: 8 bases; J trimming: 3 bases; junction bases outside the gene matches: 18. The CDR3 runs 18 residues. In germline, CDR1 is SGHTA, CDR2 FQGTGA. CDR3 loop: CASAAPPDRGKWDTEAFF. The CDR3 bases are TGTGCCAGCGCGGCTCCCCCGGACAGGGGGAAATGGGACACTGAAGCTTTCTTT.

CDR3 bases: TGTGCCAGTAGCTACACCGACAGGGGAAGGATACGGGCTGGAAACACCATATATTTT. This gives the protein CASSYTDRGRIRAGNTIYF. The chain is built from TRBV19 and TRBJ1-3, with TRBD1 identical over 8 bases. With 6 bases clipped from V and 2 bases from J, the junction kept 18 bases outside the gene matches. Germline loops: CDR1 LNHDA, CDR2 SQIVND (reference sequence). This CDR3 has 19 amino acids. Based on the CDR3 plus reference TRBV19 and TRBJ1-3, the full variable domain is DGGITQSPKYLFRKEGQNVTLSCEQNLNHDAMYWYRQDPGQGLRLIYYSQIVNDFQKGDIAEGYSVSREKKESFPLTVTSAQKNPTAFYLCASSYTDRGRIRAGNTIYFGEGSWLTVV.

The sample holds one count of this clone. The chain is built from TRBV30 and TRBJ1-2, with D tentatively TRBD1 (6 bases). Per germline, CDR1 GTSNPN and CDR2 SVGIG (reference sequence). Trimming took 2 bases from V and 2 from J, leaving 15 bases between them. This CDR3 has 15 residues. The CDR3 reads CAWSMTNRANYGYTF. The DNA for the CDR3 is TGTGCCTGGAGTATGACCAACAGGGCGAACTATGGCTACACCTTC.

The chain has TRBV18 and TRBJ2-3; D is perhaps TRBD1 (6 bases). V was trimmed by 6 bases and J by 2 bases, leaving 9 bases between them. Germline values: CDR1 KGHSH, CDR2 LQKENI. The CDR3 loop spans 13 amino acids. The CDR3 sequence is CASSRGFTDTQYF. CDR3 coding DNA: TGTGCCAGCTCTAGGGGGTTCACAGATACGCAGTATTTT.

This clone has a single count. The chain is built from TRBV5-1 and TRBJ2-1; a possible D gene is TRBD1 (5 bases). V was shortened by 0 bases and J by 7 bases, with 11 bases between the two germline ends. The CDR3 has 14 residues. CDR1 is SGHRS and CDR2 is YFSETQ in the germline V gene. The CDR3 sequence is CASSLALTANEQFF. The CDR3 DNA follows: TGCGCCAGCAGCTTGGCATTGACAGCGAATGAGCAGTTCTTC.

V is TRBV11-2 and J is TRBJ1-4; no definite D call. V lost 0 bases to trimming and J lost 8 bases, with 10 bases between them. The CDR3 extends over 14 amino acids. The V gene's germline CDR1 is SGHAT and CDR2 FQNNGV. CDR3 nucleotides: TGTGCCAGCAGCTTAGAGAGGGCCAGGGAAAAACTGTTTTTT. Translation gives CASSLERAREKLFF.

The chain uses TRBV30 and TRBJ1-2; 7 bases align to TRBD1. The CDR3 sequence is 15 residues long. Looked up from germline, CDR1 is GTSNPN and CDR2 is SVGIG (reference sequence). The V gene end was trimmed by 3 bases and the J gene end by 8 bases; junction bases not matched to a gene: 15. CDR3: CAWSGRAQGVGGYTF. Here the CDR3 DNA reads TGTGCCTGGAGCGGCCGGGCCCAGGGGGTAGGGGGCTACACCTTC.

This rearrangement joins TRBV2 to TRBJ1-3; D is undetermined. The V gene's germline CDR1 is SNHLY and CDR2 FYNNEI. V was pared by 3 bases and J by 0 bases, with 6 bases between. The CDR3 consists of 14 residues. The CDR3 protein is CASSDGSSGNTIYF. DNA for the CDR3: TGTGCCAGCAGTGACGGGAGCTCTGGAAACACCATATATTTT. Filled out from reference TRBV2 and TRBJ1-3, the complete variable domain reads EPEVTQTPSHQVTQMGQEVILRCVPISNHLYFYWYRQILGQKVEFLVSFYNNEISEKSEIFDDQFSVERPDGSNFTLKIRSTKLEDSAMYFCASSDGSSGNTIYFGEGSWLTVV.

The chain is built from TRBV2 and TRBJ1-5, with a tentative D call TRBD1 (5 bases). This CDR3 has 14 amino acids. Trimming left V 4 bases short and J 2 bases short, with 9 bases between. In germline, CDR1 is SNHLY, CDR2 FYNNEI. Here the CDR3 reads CASSGGGGNQPQHF. CDR3 in DNA: TGTGCCAGCAGTGGGGGGGGAGGCAATCAGCCCCAGCATTTT.

This chain connects TRBV4-1 to TRBJ2-3, with 8 bases lining up with TRBD2. The germline CDR1 and CDR2 sequences are MGHRA and YSYEKL. The CDR3 runs to 15 residues. V lost 1 base to trimming and J lost 1 base; unmatched junction nucleotides: 1. The CDR3 coding sequence is TGCGCCAGCAGCCAAGCGGGGGGGCGCACAGATACGCAGTATTTT. This codes for CASSQAGGRTDTQYF.

The V gene is TRBV2, the J gene TRBJ2-1; D is unclear. With 2 bases removed from V and 15 bases from J, the gap between germline ends came to 14 bases. Germline V gives CDR1 SNHLY, CDR2 FYNNEI. This CDR3 contains 12 residues. The CDR3 coding sequence is TGTGCCAGCAGTGAAAGTTTGACCAAGCCGTTCTTC. Its translation is CASSESLTKPFF.

The CDR3 loop is CATSLTGEGNEKLFF. CDR3 nucleotides: TGTGCCACCAGCCTGACAGGCGAGGGTAATGAAAAACTGTTTTTT. The chain links TRBV24-1 to TRBJ1-4; D is possibly TRBD1 (6 bases). Trimming stripped 7 bases from V and 4 bases from J, with 15 bases between. The germline gives CDR1 KGHDR, CDR2 SFDVKD. The CDR3 extends over 15 amino acids.

The chain carries TRBV27 and TRBJ2-3; D is unresolved. Germline V gene sequence: CDR1 MNHEY, CDR2 SMNVEV (reference sequence). Trimming took off 7 bases at V and 4 bases at J, with 9 bases between the two ends. This CDR3 is 12 amino acids long. CDR3 amino acids: CASNSPADTQYF. CDR3 coding DNA: TGTGCCAGCAATAGCCCCGCAGATACGCAGTATTTT.